A selection of T cell receptor beta chains follows, all from one sample in a study of T cell responses to AZD1222 COVID-19 vaccine. Method: immunoSEQ multiplex PCR; TCRdb's copy keeps in-frame clones and lacks some. Of about 63,000 clones in the sample, 83% were seen once. The sample was peripheral blood, taken 28 days after the second AZD1222 dose. These receptors came from an adult who received the AZD1222 COVID-19 vaccine. Each CDR3 is given with its conserved first and last residue. D genes are given only for firm matches. Clone size is not always given. Where it is, it says once, few, many or a class for expanded clones.

D gene	J gene	V gene	clone size	CDR3 DNA	CDR3 protein
.	TRBJ1-4	TRBV6-6	.	TGTGCCAGCAGCTGGTCCCCCACAGGGTGGCTGTTTTTT	CASSWSPTGWLFF
TRBD2	TRBJ2-2	TRBV2	.	TGTGCCAGCAGGGAAGGGACTAGCGGGGGGCGTTGGACCGGGGAGCTGTTTTTT	CASREGTSGGRWTGELFF
.	TRBJ2-7	TRBV15	.	TGTGCCACCAGCAGGTTTTTAGGGCAGACCTACGAGCAGTACTTC	CATSRFLGQTYEQYF
TRBD1	TRBJ1-1	TRBV4-1	.	TGCGCCAGCAGCCAGCAGGGGGCTTTGAACACTGAAGCTTTCTTT	CASSQQGALNTEAFF
.	TRBJ1-6	TRBV6-5	.	TGTGCCAGCACACCGAACGGGGAGCATTCACCCCTCCACTTT	CASTPNGEHSPLHF
.	TRBJ2-1	TRBV3-1/TRBV3-2	once	TGTGCCAGCAGTCAACTAGCTAACCAGTTCTTC	CASSQLANQFF
TRBD2	TRBJ2-7	TRBV18	few	TGTGCCAGCTCATCGGGACTACCCTACGAGCAGTACTTC	CASSSGLPYEQYF
.	TRBJ1-1	TRBV9	once	TGTGCCAGCAGCGCCTACCATGCGGGCACTGAAGCTTTCTTT	CASSAYHAGTEAFF
TRBD2	TRBJ2-3	TRBV11-2	.	TGTGCCAGCAGCTTACCCTTAGCGGGGGGCCTCATGGATACGCAGTATTTT	CASSLPLAGGLMDTQYF
.	TRBJ2-5	TRBV11-2	.	TGTGCCAGCAGCTTAGACAGGGAAGAGACCCAGTACTTC	CASSLDREETQYF
.	TRBJ1-4	TRBV11-3	.	TGTGCCAGCAGCCCCACGCGACAGGATTTCGAAAAACTGTTTTTT	CASSPTRQDFEKLFF
.	TRBJ2-3	TRBV9	.	TGTGCCAGCAGCCCACGGGGGCAGATTGCCACAGATACGCAGTATTTT	CASSPRGQIATDTQYF
.	TRBJ2-4	TRBV28	.	TGTGCCAGCAGCCTCGGAAGACAAAACATTCAGTACTTC	CASSLGRQNIQYF
TRBD2	TRBJ2-2	TRBV7-9	.	TGTGCCAGCAGCCGACTATTAGCGGGGGTCAACACCGGGGAGCTGTTTTTT	CASSRLLAGVNTGELFF
.	TRBJ1-3	TRBV6-5	.	TGTGCCAGCAGTTACCGGCATAGCTCTGGAAACACCATATATTTT	CASSYRHSSGNTIYF
TRBD1	TRBJ1-4	TRBV5-1	few	TGCGCCAGCAGCCCCCAGGGACAGGGGGATAATGAAAAACTGTTTTTT	CASSPQGQGDNEKLFF
TRBD1	TRBJ1-2	TRBV7-2	.	TGTGCCAGCAGCTTAGACAGGGGCTATGGCTACACCTTC	CASSLDRGYGYTF
.	TRBJ1-5	TRBV30	.	TGTGCCTGGAGTGGAGCGTTTAATCAGCCCCAGCATTTT	CAWSGAFNQPQHF
.	TRBJ2-7	TRBV5-6	.	TGTGCCAGCAGCTTGGGGCGGATCAGCAGGGAGCAGTACTTC	CASSLGRISREQYF
.	TRBJ2-2	TRBV7-2	once	TGTGCCAGCAGCTTAGCGCACCAGGTTACCGGGGAGCTGTTTTTT	CASSLAHQVTGELFF
TRBD2	TRBJ2-2	TRBV27	.	TGTGCCAGCAGTTTATCCCGGACTAGCGGGGTAGGCGGGGAGCTGTTTTTT	CASSLSRTSGVGGELFF
.	TRBJ1-5	TRBV6-2/TRBV6-3	.	TGTGCCAGCAGTAGAGGGGGTCAGCCCCAGCATTTT	CASSRGGQPQHF
.	TRBJ2-7	TRBV2	.	TGTGCCAGCTTTAGGGGTCTCCTAAACTACGAGCAGTACTTC	CASFRGLLNYEQYF
.	TRBJ1-2	TRBV6-5	.	TGTGCCAGCAGTTACGGACAGACCGTCTATGGCTACACCTTC	CASSYGQTVYGYTF
.	TRBJ1-6	TRBV9	few	TGTGCCAGCAGCGGGCGACTGGACAGTCCTTGGCACCCCCTCCACTTT	CASSGRLDSPWHPLHF
.	TRBJ1-2	TRBV29-1	.	TGCAGCGTGGGGGTTCGGGCCGCTAACTATGGCTACACCTTC	CSVGVRAANYGYTF
TRBD1	TRBJ2-1	TRBV2	few	TGTGCCACTCTTAGGGACAGCATAGACAATGAGCAGTTCTTC	CATLRDSIDNEQFF
.	TRBJ1-4	TRBV5-1	.	TGCGCCAGCAGCCTTGCAAATGAAAAACTGTTTTTT	CASSLANEKLFF
.	TRBJ1-2	TRBV7-9	.	TGTGCCAGCACCAAAAATGGGGGGGGAGACTATGGCTACACCTTC	CASTKNGGGDYGYTF
.	TRBJ2-5	TRBV18	.	TGTGCCAGCTCACCAACAATTACAGAGACCCAGTACTTC	CASSPTITETQYF
TRBD1	TRBJ2-1	TRBV7-9	.	TGTGCCAGCAGCTGGAAATCGGACAGGAGCTCCTACAATGAGCAGTTCTTC	CASSWKSDRSSYNEQFF
.	TRBJ2-5	TRBV4-1	.	TGCGCCAGCAGCCAAGAGACCAGAGACATTTGGGTACAAGAGACCCAGTACTTC	CASSQETRDIWVQETQYF
.	TRBJ1-3	TRBV4-1	medium-sized	TGCGCCAGCAGCCGGAGTAGGGGCGCCGGAAACACCATATATTTT	CASSRSRGAGNTIYF
.	TRBJ1-1	TRBV19	.	TGTGCCAGTAGAAAACACGGCAGTATGAACACTGAAGCTTTCTTT	CASRKHGSMNTEAFF
.	TRBJ1-5	TRBV5-6	.	TGTGCCAGCAGCTTGGCAAGGAGGGGCAATCAGCCCCAGCATTTT	CASSLARRGNQPQHF
.	TRBJ2-1	TRBV9	.	TGTGCCAGCAGCTCGGGACAAGACTACAATGAGCAGTTCTTC	CASSSGQDYNEQFF
.	TRBJ2-3	TRBV4-3	.	TGCGCCAGCAGCCTTCAGTGGGCTCTGGAAGCGCAGTATTTT	CASSLQWALEAQYF
.	TRBJ1-1	TRBV18	.	TGTGCCAGCTCACCGGGTCGGGGATCGGTGACTGAAGCTTTCTTT	CASSPGRGSVTEAFF
.	TRBJ1-4	TRBV30	once	TGTGCCTGGAGTGGTGACTCTAATGAAAAACTGTTTTTT	CAWSGDSNEKLFF
.	TRBJ2-1	TRBV5-4	.	TGTGCCAGCAGCTTGGGGCGGAATGAGCAGTTCTTC	CASSLGRNEQFF
TRBD2	TRBJ2-5	TRBV5-4	.	TGTGCCAGCAGGCGAGCGGGGGGCGTGGGAGAGACCCAGTACTTC	CASRRAGGVGETQYF
TRBD1	TRBJ2-7	TRBV29-1	once	TGCAGCGTTACCGGGACAGGGATTTACGAGCAGTACTTC	CSVTGTGIYEQYF